This TCR beta chain was retrieved from a study of shared clonotypes between healthy human individuals. Study at large: Ranging from 18 to 49 in age, donors were two women and a few men. Regarding the study as a whole: About 5% of naive CD4 clonotypes were common to four donors.

To note about this clone: Antigen unknown.

It was into CD45RA+ naive and CD45RA-negative memory subsets that the CD4+ cells were split. The CDR3 loop spans 13 amino acids. The V end was cut by 2 bases, the J end by 9 bases, with 14 bases between. In germline, CDR1 is GTSNPN, CDR2 SVGIG (reference sequence). Assay runs were performed at deep level. The table came from immunoSEQ multiplex PCR; TCRdb's copy has only in-frame clones and leaves some out. The repertoire holds some 2,000,000 clones, with approximately 94% as singletons. V and J are TRBV30 and TRBJ1-3; D not certain. This receptor was identified in a man aged 18 to 29 in good health. The sample consisted of naive CD4+ T cells sorted from blood. As to subset: CD45RA+ positively selected. CDR3 loop: CAWSPGPEGTIYF. The CDR3, as DNA: TGTGCCTGGAGTCCAGGACCCGAGGGCACCATATATTTT. Full variable domain (remainder filled in from reference TRBV30 and TRBJ1-3): SQTIHQWPATLVQPVGSPLSLECTVEGTSNPNLYWYRQAAGRGLQLLFYSVGIGQISSEVPQNLSASRPQDRQFILSSKKLLLSDSGFYLCAWSPGPEGTIYFGEGSWLTVV.